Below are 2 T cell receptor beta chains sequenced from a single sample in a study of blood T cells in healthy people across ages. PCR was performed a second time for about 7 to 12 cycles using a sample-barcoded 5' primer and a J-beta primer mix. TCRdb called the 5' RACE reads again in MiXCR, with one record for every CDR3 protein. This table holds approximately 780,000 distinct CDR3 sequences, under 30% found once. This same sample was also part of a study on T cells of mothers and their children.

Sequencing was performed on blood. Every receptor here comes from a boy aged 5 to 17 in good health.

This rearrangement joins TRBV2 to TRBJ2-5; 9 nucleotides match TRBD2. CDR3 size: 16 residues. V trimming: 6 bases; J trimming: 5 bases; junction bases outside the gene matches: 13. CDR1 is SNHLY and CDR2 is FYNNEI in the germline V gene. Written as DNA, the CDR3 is TGTGCCAGCAGCCCGACTAGCGGTCAACTAGGGGAGACCCAGTACTTC. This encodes CASSPTSGQLGETQYF.

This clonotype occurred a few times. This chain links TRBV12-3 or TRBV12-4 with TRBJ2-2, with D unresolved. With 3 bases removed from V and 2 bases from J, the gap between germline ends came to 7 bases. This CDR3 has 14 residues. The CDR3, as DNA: TGTGCCAGCAGTTTCACTCGTAACACCGGGGAGCTGTTTTTT. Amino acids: CASSFTRNTGELFF.